Listed here is a single T cell receptor beta chain. In the original workflow: By means of reference gene primer amplification, nucleated cell counts were estimated. Method: immunoSEQ multiplex PCR; TCRdb's copy keeps in-frame clones and lacks some. For V, J and clone size, that table is used; D and trimming come from the DNA. Of roughly 300,000 clones listed, 85% are singletons. Enrollees, about 18 to 89 years old, lived in 24 US areas. Allocation to cohorts depended on clinical history reported by the participants. The data derive from a study of blood T cell repertoires in COVID-19. Study as a whole: COVID-19 samples from acute and convalescent phases originated in the United States, Italy and Spain.

Sequencing input: PBMCs or T cells enriched from blood (not recorded which). This receptor was identified in a woman between 45 and 65 years old who had recovered from COVID-19.

CDR3 sequence reads: CASSPGGAVKETQYF. CDR3 DNA sequence: TGTGCCAGCTCACCTGGGGGGGCCGTCAAGGAGACCCAGTACTTC. V is TRBV18 and J is TRBJ2-5; a possible D gene is TRBD2 (7 bases). The germline V and J ends were trimmed by 3 bases and 5 bases, with 16 bases remaining between them. Germline V gives CDR1 KGHSH, CDR2 LQKENI. The CDR3 spans 15 residues.